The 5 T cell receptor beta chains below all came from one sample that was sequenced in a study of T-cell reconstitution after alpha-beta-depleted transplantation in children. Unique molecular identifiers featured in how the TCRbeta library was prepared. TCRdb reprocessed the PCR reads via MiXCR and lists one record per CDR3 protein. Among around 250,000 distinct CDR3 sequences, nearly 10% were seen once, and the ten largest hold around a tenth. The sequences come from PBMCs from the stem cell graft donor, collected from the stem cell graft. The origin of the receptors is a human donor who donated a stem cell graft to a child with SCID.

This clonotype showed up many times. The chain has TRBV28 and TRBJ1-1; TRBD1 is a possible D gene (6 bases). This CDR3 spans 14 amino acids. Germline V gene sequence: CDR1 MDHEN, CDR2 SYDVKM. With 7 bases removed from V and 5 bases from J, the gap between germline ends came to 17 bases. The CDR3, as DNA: TGTGCCAGCACCATCGAGGGGGTAACGACTGAAGCTTTCTTT. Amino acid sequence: CASTIEGVTTEAFF.

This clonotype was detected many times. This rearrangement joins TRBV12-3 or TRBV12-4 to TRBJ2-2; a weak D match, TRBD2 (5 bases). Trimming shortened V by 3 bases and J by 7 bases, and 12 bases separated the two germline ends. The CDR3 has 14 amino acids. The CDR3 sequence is CASSFGGFSGELFF. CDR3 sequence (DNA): TGTGCCAGCAGTTTCGGAGGTTTTAGCGGGGAGCTGTTTTTT.

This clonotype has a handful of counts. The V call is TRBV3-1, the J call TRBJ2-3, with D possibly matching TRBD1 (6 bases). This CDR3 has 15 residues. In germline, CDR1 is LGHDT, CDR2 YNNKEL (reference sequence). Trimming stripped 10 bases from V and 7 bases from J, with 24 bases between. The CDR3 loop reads CATSQVGTGTHTQYF. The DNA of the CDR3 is TGTGCCACCTCCCAAGTGGGCACAGGGACACATACGCAGTATTTT.

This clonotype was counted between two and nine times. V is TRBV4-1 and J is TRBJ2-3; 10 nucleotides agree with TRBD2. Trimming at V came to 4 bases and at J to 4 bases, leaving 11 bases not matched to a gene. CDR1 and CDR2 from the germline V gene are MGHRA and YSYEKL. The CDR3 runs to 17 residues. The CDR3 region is CASSPYPGTSDPDTQYF. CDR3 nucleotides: TGCGCCAGCAGCCCCTACCCCGGGACTAGCGATCCAGATACGCAGTATTTT.

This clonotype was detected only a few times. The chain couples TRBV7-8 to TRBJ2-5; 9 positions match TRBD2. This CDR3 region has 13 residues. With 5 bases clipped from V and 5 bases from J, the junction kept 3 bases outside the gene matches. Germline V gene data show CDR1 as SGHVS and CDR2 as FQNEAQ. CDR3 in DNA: TGTGCCAGCAGCGGGACTAGCAAGGAGACCCAGTACTTC. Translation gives CASSGTSKETQYF.